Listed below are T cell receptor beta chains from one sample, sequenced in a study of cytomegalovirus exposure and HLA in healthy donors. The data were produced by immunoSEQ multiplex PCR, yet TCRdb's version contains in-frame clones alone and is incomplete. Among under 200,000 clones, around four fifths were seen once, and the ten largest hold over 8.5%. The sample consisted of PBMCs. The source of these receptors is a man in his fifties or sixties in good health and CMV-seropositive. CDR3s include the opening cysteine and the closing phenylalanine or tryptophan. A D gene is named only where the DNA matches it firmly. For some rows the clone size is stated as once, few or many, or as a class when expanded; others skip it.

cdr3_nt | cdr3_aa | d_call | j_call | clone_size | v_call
TGTGCCAGCAGCTCCCGGCCAACAGTGAACACTGAAGCTTTCTTT | CASSSRPTVNTEAFF | . | TRBJ1-1 | . | TRBV7-2
TGTGCCAGCCTACAGAGGGGGTCCGGGGAGCTGTTTTTT | CASLQRGSGELFF | . | TRBJ2-2 | . | TRBV5-5
TGTGCCAGCAGTGTAACAGGGGGCTGGGGGGAGACCCAGTACTTC | CASSVTGGWGETQYF | TRBD1 | TRBJ2-5 | . | TRBV2
TGTGCCAGCAGCACTCAGGGGGACACTGAAGCTTTCTTT | CASSTQGDTEAFF | TRBD1 | TRBJ1-1 | . | TRBV9
TGTGCCAGCAGAGGGACAGGGGTGTACGAAAAACTGTTTTTT | CASRGTGVYEKLFF | TRBD1 | TRBJ1-4 | . | TRBV19
TGTGCCAGCACCCCATTCGGGAGCTTGCAGACCCAGTACTTC | CASTPFGSLQTQYF | . | TRBJ2-5 | few | TRBV6-1
TGTGCCAGTAGTATAGGTTTTATCGGGGAGCTGTTTTTT | CASSIGFIGELFF | . | TRBJ2-2 | . | TRBV19
TGTGCCAGCAGCTCTAGCGGGGGGGAGGTAGATACGCAGTATTTT | CASSSSGGEVDTQYF | TRBD2 | TRBJ2-3 | . | TRBV5-4
TGTGCCAGCAGCACGAGTACGGGACTGATTAACAATGAGCAGTTCTTC | CASSTSTGLINNEQFF | . | TRBJ2-1 | . | TRBV7-2
TGTGCCTGGACCCAGGGGGCAGGAGGTTATGGCTACACCTTC | CAWTQGAGGYGYTF | TRBD1 | TRBJ1-2 | . | TRBV30
TGCGCCAGCAGCCAGGACCTGGGGGCTGCCGGGGAGCTGTTTTTT | CASSQDLGAAGELFF | . | TRBJ2-2 | . | TRBV4-3
TGTGCCAGCAGCTTAGAGCTAGTTAATGAGCAGTTCTTC | CASSLELVNEQFF | . | TRBJ2-1 | . | TRBV7-9
TGTGCCAGCACCGACGGGGGGGCTCGAGAGACCCAGTACTTC | CASTDGGARETQYF | TRBD2 | TRBJ2-5 | . | TRBV6-5
TGTGCCAGCAGCCACCGGGACAGGAACTACGAGCAGTACTTC | CASSHRDRNYEQYF | TRBD1 | TRBJ2-7 | . | TRBV7-2
TGTGCCAGTAGTCCCGGGACTAGCTACTACAATGAGCAGTTCTTC | CASSPGTSYYNEQFF | TRBD2 | TRBJ2-1 | . | TRBV19
TGTGCCAGCAGCTCCTTTCGAAGGGACAGGGGACTAGCCGCCTACGAGCAGTACTTC | CASSSFRRDRGLAAYEQYF | . | TRBJ2-7 | . | TRBV5-6
TGTGCCAGCAGCGCCCGAACGGTTTCCTACGAGCAGTACTTC | CASSARTVSYEQYF | . | TRBJ2-7 | . | TRBV7-6
TGTGCCGCCGGGACAGTAACTCATCAGCCCCAGCATTTT | CAAGTVTHQPQHF | TRBD1 | TRBJ1-5 | . | TRBV6-5
TGTGCCAGCAGCGTCGAGACTAGCGGGAGAGGAGATACGCAGTATTTT | CASSVETSGRGDTQYF | TRBD2 | TRBJ2-3 | . | TRBV9
TGCGCCAGCTCACCGGGATCCCCCTCCTACGAGCAGTACTTC | CASSPGSPSYEQYF | . | TRBJ2-7 | . | TRBV4-1
TGTGCCAGCAGTGGACTAGCGGAGGACAATGAGCAGTTCTTC | CASSGLAEDNEQFF | TRBD2 | TRBJ2-1 | . | TRBV6-4
TGTGCCAGCAGCTTAAGAGACCAAGAGACCCAGTACTTC | CASSLRDQETQYF | . | TRBJ2-5 | . | TRBV11-3
TGTGCCAGCAGCCAAGTTAGTCGGTTTCCCCCGGGACAGGGAGAGACCCAGTACTTC | CASSQVSRFPPGQGETQYF | TRBD1 | TRBJ2-5 | few | TRBV14
TGTGCCAGCAGCTTCATAGGCGGGGAACAAGAGGCCCAGTACTTC | CASSFIGGEQEAQYF | . | TRBJ2-5 | . | TRBV7-2
TGCGCCAGCAGCCAAGATCGAGGGGGCCTCTCCTACAATGAGCAGTTCTTC | CASSQDRGGLSYNEQFF | TRBD1 | TRBJ2-1 | . | TRBV4-1
TGTGCCAGAAGCTTGGATCTTCCCCCCCCAGGGGGGACTGAAGCTTTCTTT | CARSLDLPPPGGTEAFF | TRBD1 | TRBJ1-1 | . | TRBV5-3
TGTGCCAGCAGCTTGTTGGGGACAGGGTTCACAGATACGCAGTATTTT | CASSLLGTGFTDTQYF | TRBD1 | TRBJ2-3 | . | TRBV5-8
TGTGCCAGCAGTTTAACCCGCGGACAGGGAGGGGGGATGGCTGAGCAGTTCTTC | CASSLTRGQGGGMAEQFF | . | TRBJ2-1 | . | TRBV28
TGCAGTGCTAGACAGGGGGAAGGCTACACCTTC | CSARQGEGYTF | TRBD1 | TRBJ1-2 | . | TRBV20-1
TGCGCCAGCAGTCTTGCGGGAGGCTACGAGCAGTACTTC | CASSLAGGYEQYF | TRBD2 | TRBJ2-7 | . | TRBV10-1
TGTGCCATCAGTGATCTGGCGGGAGTCTCAGAGACCCAGTACTTC | CAISDLAGVSETQYF | TRBD2 | TRBJ2-5 | . | TRBV10-3
TGTGCCAGCAGTTACCTGGGGGGGGGCCGTGAGCAGTTCTTC | CASSYLGGGREQFF | . | TRBJ2-1 | . | TRBV6-5
TGTGCCAGCAGCCGACTAGCGGGAGGCACAGATACGCAGTATTTT | CASSRLAGGTDTQYF | TRBD2 | TRBJ2-3 | once | TRBV6-5
TGTGCCAGCAGTGGGCTAGCGGGATTTTCAGATACGCAGTATTTT | CASSGLAGFSDTQYF | TRBD2 | TRBJ2-3 | . | TRBV6-5
TGTGCCACCAGCAGGGGACTAGCGGGAGAGGGGGAGCAGTACTTC | CATSRGLAGEGEQYF | TRBD2 | TRBJ2-7 | few | TRBV15
TGCAGCGCCACCGGGGGACTAGGCAATGAGCAGTTCTTC | CSATGGLGNEQFF | TRBD2 | TRBJ2-1 | . | TRBV29-1
TGTGCCAGCAGTTCCTCCCGGACAGGGCGACCCGATAGCTACACCTTC | CASSSSRTGRPDSYTF | TRBD1 | TRBJ1-2 | few | TRBV5-6
TGTGCCAGCTACCGGCCACAGGGTGCTGGCTACACCTTC | CASYRPQGAGYTF | . | TRBJ1-2 | few | TRBV28
TGTGCCAGCAGCGCCGGACAGGGTGATTATAGCAATCAGCCCCAGCATTTT | CASSAGQGDYSNQPQHF | TRBD1 | TRBJ1-5 | . | TRBV7-9